This T cell receptor (beta chain) is from a study of control samples from healthy donors and cancer patients. The protocol was immunoSEQ multiplex PCR, while the TCRdb copy is restricted to in-frame clones and leaves out a portion. This sample has 110,000 or so clones, with roughly four fifths found just once. Germline CDR1 and CDR2: SGHTA and FQGTGA. CDR3 length: 16 residues. After removal of 5 bases from V and 6 bases from J, the junction contained 11 bases not matched to a gene. This clone showed up just once. Sequencing was performed on blood. The rearrangement links TRBV7-3 to TRBJ1-2; 11 bases are a match to TRBD1. This receptor was taken from a woman between 50 and 59 years old in good health. CDR3 loop: CASSAVGQGDFNGYTF. For the CDR3, the DNA is TGTGCCAGCAGCGCGGTGGGACAGGGGGACTTCAATGGCTACACCTTC.